This T cell receptor (beta chain) appears in the sequencing data of a study of response to subunit inactivated influenza vaccine. This clonotype was detected many times. TCRdb recomputed calls from the RT-PCR reads with MiXCR, one row per CDR3 protein. The sample yields approximately 700,000 distinct CDR3 sequences, over 11% seen once. Trimming shortened V by 3 bases and J by 6 bases, and 18 bases separated the two germline ends. CDR1 is SQVTM and CDR2 is ANQGSEA in the germline V gene. CDR3 length: 15 residues. The chain joins TRBV29-1 to TRBJ2-1, with D possibly being TRBD2 (6 bases). The sample consisted of PBMCs from blood, taken around 15 days before vaccination. The receptor's source is a man between 50 and 59 years old who received an inactivated influenza vaccine. CDR3 region: CSVDTGVRGINEQFF. In nucleotides, the CDR3 is TGCAGCGTTGATACGGGGGTAAGAGGTATCAATGAGCAGTTCTTC.